This TCR beta chain emerged from a study of tumor-infiltrating lymphocytes in primary liver carcinoma. The CDR3 is made up of 15 amino acids. Per germline, CDR1 SGHRS and CDR2 YFSETQ. Unsorted bulk tissue, roughly 19-34 mg of it, served as the source for co-extraction of RNA and DNA. Concerning this clonotype itself: An end of the junction does not agree with germline; a read error may underlie this.

From about 490 ng of total RNA, TCR beta-specific cDNA was reverse-transcribed using a constant-region primer. What produced the TCR beta libraries was three nested multiplex PCR rounds using slightly modified ARM-PCR. The study ran its first two PCR rounds for approximately 11 cycles each, using TRBV1-TRBV30 forward primers and a C-beta reverse primer. TCRdb redid the calling of the multiplex PCR reads with MiXCR, one entry per CDR3 protein. The data show roughly 32,000 distinct CDR3 sequences, 70% to 85% seen once. The source is a middle-aged man with primary liver carcinoma and hepatitis B virus infection. The material sequenced was liver tumor tissue from sampling region 4. Regarding subset: tumor region T4, right-lateral pole. The V and J genes are TRBV5-1 and TRBJ2-2, with D possibly TRBD2 on 5 matching bases. The CDR3 is CANSSAGSNTGELFF. The CDR3 nucleotides read TGTGCCAACAGCTCGGCGGGTTCGAACACCGGGGAGCTGTTTTTT. Full variable domain (missing parts from reference TRBV5-1 and TRBJ2-2): KAGVTQTPRYLIKTRGQQVTLSCSPISGHRSVSWYQQTPGQGLQFLFEYFSETQRNKGNFPGRFSGRQFSNSRSEMNVSTLELGDSALYLCANSSAGSNTGELFFGEGSRLTVL.